The present T cell receptor (beta chain) was sequenced within a study of shared clonotypes between healthy human individuals. Overall study findings and caveats: Tissue TCR repertoires likely differ from these blood-only repertoires. Several donors showed sharing of around 5% of naive CD4 clonotypes. In contrast to clonotypes shared by all four donors, non-shared clonotypes had lower generation probabilities.

Germline trimming cut 10 bases from V and 9 bases from J; bases unmatched to any gene: 9. The germline gives CDR1 MNHNS, CDR2 SASEGT. The CDR3 consists of 13 residues. Profiling relied on immunoSEQ multiplex PCR, and the TCRdb table lists in-frame clones only, not all of them. The sample comprises about 2,500,000 clones, 85% to 95% of which are singletons, and 0.11% to 0.15% rests with the top ten. Regarding this clone: The antigen is undetermined.

The source of this sequence is a man aged 18 to 30 in good health. Sequencing was carried out using naive CD4+ T cells sorted from blood. Described subset: CD45RA+ positively selected. The chain links TRBV6-1 to TRBJ2-1; 10 bases agree with TRBD1. CDR3 amino acids: CATRDRGLGEQFF. In DNA form, the CDR3 reads TGTGCCACCCGGGACAGGGGTCTAGGTGAGCAGTTCTTC.